Ten or more counts support the clone carrying this T cell receptor beta chain. Its antigen is unidentified. Other nucleotide sequences from this sample produce the same CDR3. Profiling relied on immunoSEQ multiplex PCR, and the TCRdb table lists in-frame clones only, not all of them. The data show tens of thousands of clones, 84% seen once. This sample is drawn from a study of OX40 agonist ivuxolimab in advanced cancers. Study at large: At doses from 0.01 to 10 mg/kg, patients were given intravenous ivuxolimab every 2 weeks. Study-wide results and limits: Some of the nonresponding patients also showed low levels of normalized T-cell clonal expansion. Dosing at 0.1 to 3.0 mg/kg was accompanied by clonal expansion of CD4+ and CD8+ blood T cells by week 6.

Germline lookup yields CDR1 SGHTA and CDR2 FQGNSA. CDR3 length: 13 residues. Trimming took off 1 base at V and 3 bases at J, with 4 bases between the two ends. The V gene is TRBV7-2, the J gene TRBJ1-5; no firm D call. The source was CD4+ or CD8+ T cells sorted from blood, collected in a trial of the OX40 agonist ivuxolimab. The receptor was isolated from an adult with an advanced solid tumor such as melanoma, head and neck, liver or kidney cancer. CDR3 bases: TGTGCCAGCAGCTTAGGACCCAATCAGCCCCAGCATTTT. Protein product: CASSLGPNQPQHF.